A selection of T cell receptor beta chains follows, all from one sample in a study of OX40 agonist ivuxolimab in advanced cancers. The table came from immunoSEQ multiplex PCR; TCRdb's copy has only in-frame clones and leaves some out. The sample consists of fewer than 40,000 clones, around 80% of them appearing once. The sample here was CD4+ or CD8+ T cells sorted from blood, taken in a trial of the OX40 agonist ivuxolimab. The receptor source for this set is an adult with an advanced solid tumor such as melanoma, head and neck, liver or kidney cancer. Each CDR3 is given with its conserved first and last residue.

j_call: TRBJ2-3
v_call: TRBV5-1
cdr3_length: 14
cdr3_aa: CASSLASSTDTQYF

j_call: TRBJ1-2
v_call: TRBV18
cdr3_length: 14
cdr3_aa: CASSPGQGANGYTF

j_call: TRBJ2-2
v_call: TRBV18
cdr3_length: 18
cdr3_aa: CASSPLTVGGANTGELFF

j_call: TRBJ2-7
v_call: TRBV5-1
cdr3_length: 14
cdr3_aa: CASSIGQPTYEQYF

j_call: TRBJ2-1
v_call: TRBV12-5
cdr3_length: 15
cdr3_aa: CASGLGLAGADEQFF

j_call: TRBJ1-2
v_call: TRBV7-9
cdr3_length: 13
cdr3_aa: CASSVPGGYGYTF

j_call: TRBJ2-7
v_call: TRBV10-1
cdr3_length: 16
cdr3_aa: CASSESIGASSYEQYF

j_call: TRBJ1-5
v_call: TRBV10-2
cdr3_length: 15
cdr3_aa: CASSETAGAGQPQHF

j_call: TRBJ2-5
v_call: TRBV7-2
cdr3_length: 15
cdr3_aa: CASSLGNTYQETQYF

j_call: TRBJ1-2
v_call: TRBV18
cdr3_length: 16
cdr3_aa: CASSQIPGQGNYGYTF

j_call: TRBJ2-5
v_call: TRBV6-4
cdr3_length: 15
cdr3_aa: CASIPRGGDQETQYF

j_call: TRBJ2-1
v_call: TRBV10-3
cdr3_length: 15
cdr3_aa: CASGSAGVVADEQFF

j_call: TRBJ2-3
v_call: TRBV27
cdr3_length: 14
cdr3_aa: CASSSTGRTDTQYF

j_call: TRBJ2-7
v_call: TRBV29-1
cdr3_length: 13
cdr3_aa: CSVLDRGGHEQYF

j_call: TRBJ1-1
v_call: TRBV4-1
cdr3_length: 14
cdr3_aa: CASSAGNVNTEAFF

j_call: TRBJ2-5
v_call: TRBV7-8
cdr3_length: 14
cdr3_aa: CASSLRTRGETQYF

j_call: TRBJ2-2
v_call: TRBV29-1
cdr3_length: 14
cdr3_aa: CSVGTGTNTGELFF

j_call: TRBJ1-1
v_call: TRBV30
cdr3_length: 12
cdr3_aa: CAWSVSLFEAFF

j_call: TRBJ2-3
v_call: TRBV5-4
cdr3_length: 15
cdr3_aa: CASSWEQGMTDTQYF

j_call: TRBJ2-7
v_call: TRBV28
cdr3_length: 14
cdr3_aa: CASSLGSFSYEQYF

j_call: TRBJ2-5
v_call: TRBV5-4
cdr3_length: 14
cdr3_aa: CASSPGLAGETQYF

j_call: TRBJ1-1
v_call: TRBV6-6
cdr3_length: 14
cdr3_aa: CASSSGTGNTEAFF

j_call: TRBJ2-7
v_call: TRBV28
cdr3_length: 18
cdr3_aa: CASLSLTTLAGGAYEQYF

j_call: TRBJ2-1
v_call: TRBV7-3
cdr3_length: 15
cdr3_aa: CASSLGAGGTNEQFF

j_call: TRBJ1-5
v_call: TRBV6-6
cdr3_length: 15
cdr3_aa: CASRMGGQINQPQHF

j_call: TRBJ1-5
v_call: TRBV28
cdr3_length: 13
cdr3_aa: CAGQAYSNQPQHF

j_call: TRBJ2-5
v_call: TRBV7-9
cdr3_length: 14
cdr3_aa: CASSLTGGQETQYF

j_call: TRBJ1-2
v_call: TRBV19
cdr3_length: 12
cdr3_aa: CASTGQGGGYTF

j_call: TRBJ2-1
v_call: TRBV7-2
cdr3_length: 15
cdr3_aa: CASRVTGGAGNEQFF

j_call: TRBJ2-7
v_call: TRBV19
cdr3_length: 14
cdr3_aa: CASSLSGPGYEQYF

j_call: TRBJ2-3
v_call: TRBV28
cdr3_length: 14
cdr3_aa: CASSLGGSGATQYF

j_call: TRBJ1-4
v_call: TRBV9
cdr3_length: 16
cdr3_aa: CASSVAAIATNEKLFF

j_call: TRBJ2-1
v_call: TRBV12-5
cdr3_length: 10
cdr3_aa: CASGDSQQFF

j_call: TRBJ1-3
v_call: TRBV6-5
cdr3_length: 14
cdr3_aa: CASSYKGQGNTIYF

j_call: TRBJ1-3
v_call: TRBV9
cdr3_length: 14
cdr3_aa: CASSGGGSGNTIYF

j_call: TRBJ1-5
v_call: TRBV18
cdr3_length: 13
cdr3_aa: CASSPGGAQPQHF

j_call: TRBJ2-5
v_call: TRBV6-5
cdr3_length: 15
cdr3_aa: CASRGAGGSSETQYF

j_call: TRBJ2-2
v_call: TRBV18
cdr3_length: 15
cdr3_aa: CASSPQGVNTGELFF

j_call: TRBJ1-5
v_call: TRBV19
cdr3_length: 13
cdr3_aa: CASRYRSAQPQHF

j_call: TRBJ2-6
v_call: TRBV30
cdr3_length: 14
cdr3_aa: CAWRTLAGANVLTF

j_call: TRBJ1-3
v_call: TRBV9
cdr3_length: 14
cdr3_aa: CASRAGSTGNTIYF

j_call: TRBJ2-1
v_call: TRBV15
cdr3_length: 14
cdr3_aa: CATSRAGAYNEQFF

j_call: TRBJ1-5
v_call: TRBV28
cdr3_length: 15
cdr3_aa: CASRRGAYLKQPQHF

j_call: TRBJ1-2
v_call: TRBV6-1
cdr3_length: 14
cdr3_aa: CASSEEAGGWGYTF

j_call: TRBJ1-2
v_call: TRBV7-2
cdr3_length: 15
cdr3_aa: CASSQIRAGRYGYTF

j_call: TRBJ2-2
v_call: TRBV28
cdr3_length: 17
cdr3_aa: CASSLSSGRINTGELFF

j_call: TRBJ2-7
v_call: TRBV15
cdr3_length: 13
cdr3_aa: CATSRDRRYEQYF

j_call: TRBJ2-3
v_call: TRBV4-3
cdr3_length: 15
cdr3_aa: CASSQAGGRADTQYF

j_call: TRBJ1-5
v_call: TRBV6-6
cdr3_length: 15
cdr3_aa: CASSWGQGSLQPQHF

j_call: TRBJ1-1
v_call: TRBV5-4
cdr3_length: 13
cdr3_aa: CASSWTGRPEAFF

j_call: TRBJ1-2
v_call: TRBV6-6
cdr3_length: 14
cdr3_aa: CASGRPGSLYGYTF

j_call: TRBJ1-2
v_call: TRBV7-9
cdr3_length: 10
cdr3_aa: CASSRQVNTF

j_call: TRBJ1-2
v_call: TRBV15
cdr3_length: 16
cdr3_aa: CATSRDPDSRLRGYTF

j_call: TRBJ1-3
v_call: TRBV5-4
cdr3_length: 16
cdr3_aa: CASSLGTGVSGNTIYF